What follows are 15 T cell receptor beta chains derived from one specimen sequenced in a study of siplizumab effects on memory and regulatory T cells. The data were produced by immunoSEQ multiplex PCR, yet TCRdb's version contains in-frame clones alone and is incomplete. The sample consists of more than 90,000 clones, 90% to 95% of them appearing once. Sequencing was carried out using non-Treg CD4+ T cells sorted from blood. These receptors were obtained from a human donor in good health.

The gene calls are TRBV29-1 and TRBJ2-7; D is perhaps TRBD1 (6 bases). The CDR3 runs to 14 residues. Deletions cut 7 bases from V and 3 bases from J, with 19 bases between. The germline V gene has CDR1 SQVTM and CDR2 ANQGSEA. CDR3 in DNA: TGCAGCGAAACCCCCCCAGGGGAAAACTACGAGCAGTACTTC. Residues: CSETPPGENYEQYF.

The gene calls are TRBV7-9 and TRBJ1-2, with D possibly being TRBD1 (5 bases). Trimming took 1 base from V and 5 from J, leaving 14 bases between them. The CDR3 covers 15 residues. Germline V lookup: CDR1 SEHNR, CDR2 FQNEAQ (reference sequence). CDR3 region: CASSLEGVRGYGYTF. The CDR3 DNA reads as TGTGCCAGCAGCTTAGAAGGGGTACGGGGTTATGGCTACACCTTC.

The CDR3 loop is CASSEKIGTHGYF. In DNA form, the CDR3 reads TGTGCCAGCAGTGAAAAAATTGGGACCCACGGGTACTTC. The J gene is TRBJ2-5, the V gene TRBV6-1; tentatively, D is TRBD1 or TRBD2 (5 bases each). The V end was cut by 2 bases, the J end by 13 bases, with 17 bases between. The length of the CDR3 is 13 residues. Germline V gene lookup returns CDR1 MNHNS and CDR2 SASEGT.

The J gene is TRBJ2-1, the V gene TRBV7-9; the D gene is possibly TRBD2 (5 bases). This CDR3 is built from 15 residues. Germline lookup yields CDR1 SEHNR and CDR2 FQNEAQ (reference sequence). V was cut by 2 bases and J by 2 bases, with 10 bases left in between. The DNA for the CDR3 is TGTGCCAGCAGCTTAAAAGCGGCCACCTACAATGAGCAGTTCTTC. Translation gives CASSLKAATYNEQFF.

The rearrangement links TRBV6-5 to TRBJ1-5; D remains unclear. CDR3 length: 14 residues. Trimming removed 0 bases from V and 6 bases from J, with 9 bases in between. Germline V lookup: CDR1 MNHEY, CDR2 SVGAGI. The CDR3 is CASSYSTSGQPQHF. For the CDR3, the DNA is TGTGCCAGCAGTTACTCGACCTCGGGTCAGCCCCAGCATTTT.

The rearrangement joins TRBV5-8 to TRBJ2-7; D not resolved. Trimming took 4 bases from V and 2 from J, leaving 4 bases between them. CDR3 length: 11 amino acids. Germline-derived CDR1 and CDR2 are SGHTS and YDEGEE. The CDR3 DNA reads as TGTGCCAGCAGCGCGACCTACGAGCAGTACTTC. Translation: CASSATYEQYF.

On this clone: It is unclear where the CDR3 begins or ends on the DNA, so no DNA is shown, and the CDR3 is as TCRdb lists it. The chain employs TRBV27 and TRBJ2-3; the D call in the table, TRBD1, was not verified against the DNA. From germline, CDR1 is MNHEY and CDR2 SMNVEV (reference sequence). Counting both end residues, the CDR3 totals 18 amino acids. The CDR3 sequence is CARAGAATPSFSTDTQYF.

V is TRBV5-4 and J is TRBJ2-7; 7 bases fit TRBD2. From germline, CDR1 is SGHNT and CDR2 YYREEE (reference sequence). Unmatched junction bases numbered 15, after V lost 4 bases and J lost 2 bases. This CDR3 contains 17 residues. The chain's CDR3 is CASSLKWRENAAYEQYF. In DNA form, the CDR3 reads TGTGCCAGCAGCCTAAAGTGGCGGGAGAACGCAGCCTACGAGCAGTACTTC.

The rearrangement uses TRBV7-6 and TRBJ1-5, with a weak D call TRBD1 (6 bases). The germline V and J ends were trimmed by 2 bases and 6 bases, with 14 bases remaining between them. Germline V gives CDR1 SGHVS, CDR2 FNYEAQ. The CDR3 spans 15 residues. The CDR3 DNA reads TGTGCCAGCAGCTTAATGCAGGGGACGGGTCAGCCCCAGCATTTT. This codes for CASSLMQGTGQPQHF.

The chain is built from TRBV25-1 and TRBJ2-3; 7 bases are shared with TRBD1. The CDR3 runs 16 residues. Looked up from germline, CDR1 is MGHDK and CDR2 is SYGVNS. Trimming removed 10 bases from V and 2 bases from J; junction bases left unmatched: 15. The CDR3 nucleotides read TGTGCCACCGCTCCTACCTCAGGGGGATACACAGATACGCAGTATTTT. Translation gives CATAPTSGGYTDTQYF.

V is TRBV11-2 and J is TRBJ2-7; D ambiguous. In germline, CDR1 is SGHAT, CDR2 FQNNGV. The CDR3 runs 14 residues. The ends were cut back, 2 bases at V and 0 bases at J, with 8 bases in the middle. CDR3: CASSLFSDSYEQYF. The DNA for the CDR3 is TGTGCCAGCAGCTTATTCAGTGACTCCTACGAGCAGTACTTC.

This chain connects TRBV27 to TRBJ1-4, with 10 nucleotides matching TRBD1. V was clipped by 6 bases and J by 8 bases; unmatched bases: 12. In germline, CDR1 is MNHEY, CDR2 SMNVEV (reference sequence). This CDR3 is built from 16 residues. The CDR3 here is CASRGQGLIFGEKLFF. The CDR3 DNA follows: TGTGCCAGCAGGGGACAGGGGTTGATTTTCGGGGAAAAACTGTTTTTT.

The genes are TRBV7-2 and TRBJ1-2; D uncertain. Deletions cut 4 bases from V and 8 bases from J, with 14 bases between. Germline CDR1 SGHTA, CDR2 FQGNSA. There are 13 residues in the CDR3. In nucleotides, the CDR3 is TGTGCCAGCAGCTCCGGGTTCTCGGACGGCTACACCTTC. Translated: CASSSGFSDGYTF.

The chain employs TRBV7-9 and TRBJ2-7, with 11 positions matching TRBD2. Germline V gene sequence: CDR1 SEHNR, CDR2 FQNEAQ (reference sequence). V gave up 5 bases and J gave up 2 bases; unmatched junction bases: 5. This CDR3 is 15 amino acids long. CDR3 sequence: CASSQLAGGPYEQYF. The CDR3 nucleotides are TGTGCCAGCAGCCAGTTAGCGGGAGGGCCCTACGAGCAGTACTTC.

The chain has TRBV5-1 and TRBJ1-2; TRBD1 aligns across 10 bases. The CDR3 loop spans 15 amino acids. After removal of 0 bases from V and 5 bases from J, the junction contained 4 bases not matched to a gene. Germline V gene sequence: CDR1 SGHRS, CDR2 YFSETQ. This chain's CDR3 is CASSLETGGKYGYTF. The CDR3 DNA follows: TGCGCCAGCAGCTTGGAGACAGGGGGCAAGTATGGCTACACCTTC.